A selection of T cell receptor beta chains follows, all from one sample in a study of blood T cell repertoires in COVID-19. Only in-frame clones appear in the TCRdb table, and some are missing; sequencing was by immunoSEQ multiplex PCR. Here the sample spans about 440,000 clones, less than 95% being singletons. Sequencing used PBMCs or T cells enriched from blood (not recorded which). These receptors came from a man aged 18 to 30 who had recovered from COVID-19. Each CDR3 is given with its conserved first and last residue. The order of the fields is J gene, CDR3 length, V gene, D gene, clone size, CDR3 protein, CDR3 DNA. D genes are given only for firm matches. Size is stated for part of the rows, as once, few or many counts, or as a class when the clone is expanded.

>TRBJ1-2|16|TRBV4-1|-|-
CASSPTPRANNYGYTF
TGCGCCAGCAGCCCGACCCCCAGGGCCAATAACTATGGCTACACCTTC
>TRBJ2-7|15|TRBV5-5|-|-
CASRAPLEGSYEQYF
TGTGCCAGCAGGGCCCCCCTGGAGGGGTCCTACGAGCAGTACTTC
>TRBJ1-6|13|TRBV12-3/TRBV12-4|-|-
CASSRRGDSPLHF
TGTGCCAGCAGTCGAAGGGGTGATTCACCCCTCCACTTT
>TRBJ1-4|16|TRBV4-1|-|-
CASSLSGRGSNEKLFF
TGCGCCAGCAGCCTTTCCGGAAGGGGCTCTAATGAAAAACTGTTTTTT
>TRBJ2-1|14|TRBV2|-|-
CASLYMSSYNEQFF
TGTGCCAGCCTCTATATGAGCTCCTACAATGAGCAGTTCTTC
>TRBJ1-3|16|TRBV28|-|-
CASSTSDRFSGNTIYF
TGTGCCAGCAGTACATCCGACAGGTTCTCTGGAAACACCATATATTTT
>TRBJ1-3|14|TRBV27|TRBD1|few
CASSLTGSGNTIYF
TGTGCCAGCAGTTTGACAGGGTCTGGAAACACCATATATTTT
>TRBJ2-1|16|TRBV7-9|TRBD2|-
CASSLIAGGQKDEQFF
TGTGCCAGCAGCTTAATAGCGGGGGGACAAAAGGATGAGCAGTTCTTC
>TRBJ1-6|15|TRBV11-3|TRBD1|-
CASSLIGTGASPLHF
TGTGCCAGCAGCTTAATAGGGACAGGGGCTTCACCCCTCCACTTT
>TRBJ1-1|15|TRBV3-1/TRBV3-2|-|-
CASSQEGGGNTEAFF
TGTGCCAGCAGCCAAGAGGGAGGAGGGAACACTGAAGCTTTCTTT
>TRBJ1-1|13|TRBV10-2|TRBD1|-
CASSERGLTEAFF
TGCGCCAGCAGTGAAAGGGGGCTCACTGAAGCTTTCTTT
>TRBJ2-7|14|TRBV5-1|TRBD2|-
CASSGGPGGYEQYF
TGCGCCAGCAGCGGAGGGCCGGGGGGGTACGAGCAGTACTTC
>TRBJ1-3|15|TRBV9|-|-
CASSVGGFSGNTIYF
TGTGCCAGCAGCGTAGGAGGGTTCTCTGGAAACACCATATATTTT
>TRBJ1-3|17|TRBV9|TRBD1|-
CASSAFNTGGVGNTIYF
TGTGCCAGCAGCGCATTTAATACAGGGGGCGTAGGAAACACCATATATTTT
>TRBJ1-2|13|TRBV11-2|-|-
CASSFTGNYGYTF
TGTGCCAGCAGCTTCACAGGCAACTATGGCTACACCTTC
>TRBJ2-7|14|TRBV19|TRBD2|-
CASSILADSYEQYF
TGTGCCAGTAGTATACTAGCGGACTCCTACGAGCAGTACTTC
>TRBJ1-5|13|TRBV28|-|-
CASSTRQAQPQHF
TGTGCCAGCAGTACCCGACAGGCGCAGCCCCAGCATTTT
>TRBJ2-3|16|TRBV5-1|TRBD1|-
CASSLRTGAPTDTQYF
TGCGCCAGCAGCTTACGGACAGGGGCCCCCACAGATACGCAGTATTTT
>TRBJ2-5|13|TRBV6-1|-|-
CASSERGQHSQYF
TGTGCCAGCAGTGAACGCGGGCAACACTCCCAGTACTTC
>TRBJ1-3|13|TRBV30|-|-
CASRTLSGNTIYF
TGTGCATCGAGGACACTCTCTGGAAACACCATATATTTT
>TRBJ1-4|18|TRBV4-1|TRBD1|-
CASSHGRSLGTGVEKLFF
TGCGCCAGCAGCCACGGGCGAAGTCTTGGGACAGGGGTTGAAAAACTGTTTTTT
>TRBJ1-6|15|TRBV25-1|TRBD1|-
CASSDMGQSNSPLHF
TGTGCCAGCAGTGATATGGGACAGTCCAATTCACCCCTCCACTTT
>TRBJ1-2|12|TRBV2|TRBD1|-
CAPKGALYGYTF
TGTGCCCCGAAGGGGGCCCTCTATGGCTACACCTTC
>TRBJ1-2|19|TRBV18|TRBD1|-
CASSLQPGQGFKMLDGYTF
TGTGCCAGCTCACTCCAACCGGGACAGGGGTTTAAAATGTTGGACGGCTACACCTTC
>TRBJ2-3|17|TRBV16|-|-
CASSNGLGGPDTDTQYF
TGTGCCAGCAGCAATGGCCTGGGGGGTCCCGACACAGATACGCAGTATTTT
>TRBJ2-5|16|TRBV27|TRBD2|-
CASSRGGLAYQETQYF
TGTGCCAGCAGTAGGGGGGGACTAGCTTACCAAGAGACCCAGTACTTC
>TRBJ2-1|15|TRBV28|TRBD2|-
CASSPPGRTFNEQFF
TGTGCCAGCAGTCCTCCCGGGAGGACCTTCAATGAGCAGTTCTTC
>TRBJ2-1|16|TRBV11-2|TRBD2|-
CASSLIRSGGANEQFF
TGTGCCAGCAGCTTGATCCGGAGCGGGGGGGCGAATGAGCAGTTCTTC
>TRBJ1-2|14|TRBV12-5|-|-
CASATHGRGEGYTF
TGTGCTAGTGCCACACATGGCAGGGGAGAAGGCTACACCTTC
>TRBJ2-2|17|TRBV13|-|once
CASNLGGGRVSTGELFF
TGTGCCAGCAACCTAGGGGGCGGGAGAGTCAGTACCGGGGAGCTGTTTTTT
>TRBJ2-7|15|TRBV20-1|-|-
CSASSYREPTYEQYF
TGCAGTGCTAGTTCTTACCGGGAACCCACCTACGAGCAGTACTTC
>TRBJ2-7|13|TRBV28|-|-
CASSPDSTYEQYF
TGTGCCAGCAGTCCGGACAGCACCTACGAGCAGTACTTC
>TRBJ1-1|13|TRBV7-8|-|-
CASSRDRNTEAFF
TGTGCCAGCAGCCGAGATCGGAACACTGAAGCTTTCTTT
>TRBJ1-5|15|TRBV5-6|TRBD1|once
CASSQGTVNNQPQHF
TGTGCCAGCAGCCAGGGGACAGTTAACAATCAGCCCCAGCATTTT
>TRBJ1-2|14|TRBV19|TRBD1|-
CASSLEGGLYGYTF
TGTGCCAGTAGTCTGGAAGGGGGCCTTTACGGCTACACCTTC
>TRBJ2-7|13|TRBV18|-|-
CASSSGTEGEQYF
TGTGCCAGCTCTTCCGGGACGGAGGGGGAGCAGTACTTC
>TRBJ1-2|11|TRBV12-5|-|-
CASGWADGYTF
TGTGCTAGTGGCTGGGCCGATGGCTACACCTTC